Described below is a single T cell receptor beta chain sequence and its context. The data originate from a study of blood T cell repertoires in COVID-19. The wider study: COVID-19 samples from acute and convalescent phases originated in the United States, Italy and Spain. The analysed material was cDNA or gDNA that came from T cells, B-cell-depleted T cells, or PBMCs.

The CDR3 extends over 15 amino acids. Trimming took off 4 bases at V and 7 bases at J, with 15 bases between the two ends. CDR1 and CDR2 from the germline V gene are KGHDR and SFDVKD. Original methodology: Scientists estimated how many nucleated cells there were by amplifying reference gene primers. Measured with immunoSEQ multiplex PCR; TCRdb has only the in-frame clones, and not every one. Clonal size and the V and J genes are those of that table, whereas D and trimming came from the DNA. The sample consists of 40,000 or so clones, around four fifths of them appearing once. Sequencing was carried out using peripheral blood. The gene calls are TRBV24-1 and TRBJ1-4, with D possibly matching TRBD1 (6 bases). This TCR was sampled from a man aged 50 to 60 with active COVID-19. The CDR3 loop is CATSDPRGGGEKLFF. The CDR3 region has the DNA TGTGCCACCAGTGACCCGCGAGGGGGGGGTGAAAAACTGTTTTTT.